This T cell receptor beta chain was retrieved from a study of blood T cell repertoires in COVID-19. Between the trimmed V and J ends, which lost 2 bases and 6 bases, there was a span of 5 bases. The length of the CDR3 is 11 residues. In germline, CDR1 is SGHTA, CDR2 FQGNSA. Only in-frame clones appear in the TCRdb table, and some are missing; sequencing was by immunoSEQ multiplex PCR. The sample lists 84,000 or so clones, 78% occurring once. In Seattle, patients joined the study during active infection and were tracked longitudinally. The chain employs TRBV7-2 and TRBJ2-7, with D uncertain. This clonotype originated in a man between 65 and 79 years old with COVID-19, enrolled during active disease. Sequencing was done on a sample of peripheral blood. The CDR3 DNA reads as TGTGCCAGCAGCTTAAACTCCGAGCAGTACTTC. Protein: CASSLNSEQYF. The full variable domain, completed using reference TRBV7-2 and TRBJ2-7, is GAGVSQSPSNKVTEKGKDVELRCDPISGHTALYWYRQSLGQGLEFLIYFQGNSAPDKSGLPSDRFSAERTGGSVSTLTIQRTQQEDSAVYLCASSLNSEQYFGPGTRLTVT.